The text below deals with one T cell receptor beta chain. Its antigen is currently unknown. This record belongs to a study of T cell responses to AZD1222 COVID-19 vaccine. The study's findings and limits: Of spike-specific TCRs, nearly half reportedly target regions left unmutated in variants. Donors were mostly white British, more females; clonal diversity possibly underestimated. CD4 TCRs linked to vaccination spanned spike, dominating at 160-218 and 743-854.

The protocol was immunoSEQ multiplex PCR, while the TCRdb copy is restricted to in-frame clones and leaves out a portion. Of about 150,000 clones listed, 75% to 95% are singletons. The CDR3 extends over 16 amino acids. With V trimmed by 5 bases and J by 4 bases, 6 bases remained unmatched. Germline V gene sequence: CDR1 SGHRS, CDR2 YFSETQ. The source is an adult who received the AZD1222 COVID-19 vaccine. The chain carries TRBV5-1 and TRBJ2-1; 13 nucleotides line up with TRBD2. This sample comprised peripheral blood, obtained 28 days after the second AZD1222 dose. CDR3 sequence: CASRMGTSGAYNEQFF. The CDR3 DNA follows: TGCGCCAGCAGAATGGGGACTAGCGGGGCTTACAATGAGCAGTTCTTC. Filled out from reference TRBV5-1 and TRBJ2-1, the complete variable domain reads KAGVTQTPRYLIKTRGQQVTLSCSPISGHRSVSWYQQTPGQGLQFLFEYFSETQRNKGNFPGRFSGRQFSNSRSEMNVSTLELGDSALYLCASRMGTSGAYNEQFFGPGTRLTVL.